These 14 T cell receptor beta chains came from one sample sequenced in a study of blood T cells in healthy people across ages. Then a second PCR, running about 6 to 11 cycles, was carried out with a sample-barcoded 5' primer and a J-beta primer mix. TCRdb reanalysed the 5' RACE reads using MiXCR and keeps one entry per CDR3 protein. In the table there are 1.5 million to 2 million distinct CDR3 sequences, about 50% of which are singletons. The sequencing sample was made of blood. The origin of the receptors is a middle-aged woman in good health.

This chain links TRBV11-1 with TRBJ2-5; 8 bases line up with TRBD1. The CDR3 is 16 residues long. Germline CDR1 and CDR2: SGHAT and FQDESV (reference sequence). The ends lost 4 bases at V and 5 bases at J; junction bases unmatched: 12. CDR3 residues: CASSSSKDRVAETQYF. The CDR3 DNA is TGTGCCAGCAGCTCCTCGAAGGACAGGGTTGCCGAGACCCAGTACTTC.

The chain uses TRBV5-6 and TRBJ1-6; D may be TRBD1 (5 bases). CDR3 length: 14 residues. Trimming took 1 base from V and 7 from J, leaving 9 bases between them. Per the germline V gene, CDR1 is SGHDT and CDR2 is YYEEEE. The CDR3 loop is CASSLRGANSPLHF. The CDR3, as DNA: TGTGCCAGCAGCTTGAGGGGCGCGAATTCACCCCTCCACTTT.

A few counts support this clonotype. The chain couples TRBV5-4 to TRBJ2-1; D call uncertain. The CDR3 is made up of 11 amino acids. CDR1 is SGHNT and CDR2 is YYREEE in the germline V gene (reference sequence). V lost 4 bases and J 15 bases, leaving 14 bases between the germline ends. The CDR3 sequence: CASSDLIVWFF. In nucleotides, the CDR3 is TGTGCCAGCAGCGACTTGATTGTATGGTTCTTC.

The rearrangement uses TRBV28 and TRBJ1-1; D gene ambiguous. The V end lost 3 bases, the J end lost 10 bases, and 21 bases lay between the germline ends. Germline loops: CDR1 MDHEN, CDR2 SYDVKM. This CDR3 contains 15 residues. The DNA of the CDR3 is TGTGCCAGCAGTTTGGTTGGCAGGAGGATAGTAGGAGCTTTCTTT. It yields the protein CASSLVGRRIVGAFF.

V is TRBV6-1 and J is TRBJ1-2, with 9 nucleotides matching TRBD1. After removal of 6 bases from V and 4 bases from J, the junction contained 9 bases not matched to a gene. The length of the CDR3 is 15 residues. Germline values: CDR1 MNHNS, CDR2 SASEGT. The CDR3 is CASRQDRGIGYGYTF. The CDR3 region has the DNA TGTGCCAGCAGACAGGACAGGGGCATTGGCTATGGCTACACCTTC.

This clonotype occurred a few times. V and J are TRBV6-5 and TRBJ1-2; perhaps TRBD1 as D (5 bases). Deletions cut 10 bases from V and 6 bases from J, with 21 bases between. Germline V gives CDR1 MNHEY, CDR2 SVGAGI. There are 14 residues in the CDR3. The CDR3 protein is CATTDSGPQDGYTF. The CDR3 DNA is TGTGCCACGACAGATTCCGGGCCCCAGGATGGCTACACCTTC.

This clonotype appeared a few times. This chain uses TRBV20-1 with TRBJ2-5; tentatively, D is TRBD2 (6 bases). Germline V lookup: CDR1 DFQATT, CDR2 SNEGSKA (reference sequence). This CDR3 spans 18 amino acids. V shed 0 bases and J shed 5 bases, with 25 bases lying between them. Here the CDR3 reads CSARDSREPGGRWETQYF. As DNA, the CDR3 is TGCAGTGCTAGAGATTCTCGGGAGCCAGGAGGGCGATGGGAGACCCAGTACTTC.

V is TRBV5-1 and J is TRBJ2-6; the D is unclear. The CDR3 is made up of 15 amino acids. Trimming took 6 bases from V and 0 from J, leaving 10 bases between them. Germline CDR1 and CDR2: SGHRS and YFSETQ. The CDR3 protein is CASNHGDSGANVLTF. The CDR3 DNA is TGCGCCAGCAACCATGGGGACTCTGGGGCCAACGTCCTGACTTTC.

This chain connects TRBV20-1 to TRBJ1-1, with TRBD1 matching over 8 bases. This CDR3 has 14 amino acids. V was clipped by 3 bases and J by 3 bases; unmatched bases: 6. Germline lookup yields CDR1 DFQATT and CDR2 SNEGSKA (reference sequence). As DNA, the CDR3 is TGCAGTGCTAGGGCTGGACAGGGTGACACTGAAGCTTTCTTT. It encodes CSARAGQGDTEAFF.

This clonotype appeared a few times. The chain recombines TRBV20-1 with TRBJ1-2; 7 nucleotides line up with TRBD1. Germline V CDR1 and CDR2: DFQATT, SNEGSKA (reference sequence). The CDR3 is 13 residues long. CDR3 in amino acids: CSARRGANYGYTF. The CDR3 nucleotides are TGCAGCGCCCGCAGGGGGGCAAACTATGGCTACACCTTC.

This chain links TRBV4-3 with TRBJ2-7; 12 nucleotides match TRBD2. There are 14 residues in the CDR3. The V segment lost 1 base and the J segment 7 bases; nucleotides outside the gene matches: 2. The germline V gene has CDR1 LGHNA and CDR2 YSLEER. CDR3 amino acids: CASSQGGLAGEQYF. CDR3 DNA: TGCGCCAGCAGCCAAGGCGGACTAGCGGGAGAGCAGTACTTC.

This chain's CDR3 is CASSSPTGPRSTYEQYF. The CDR3, as DNA: TGCGCCAGCAGCTCCCCAACAGGGCCTCGGAGCACCTACGAGCAGTACTTC. The genes are TRBV5-1 and TRBJ2-7; D is possibly TRBD1 (6 bases). Per the germline V gene, CDR1 is SGHRS and CDR2 is YFSETQ. V was cut by 3 bases and J by 2 bases, with 21 bases left in between. This CDR3 is 17 amino acids long.

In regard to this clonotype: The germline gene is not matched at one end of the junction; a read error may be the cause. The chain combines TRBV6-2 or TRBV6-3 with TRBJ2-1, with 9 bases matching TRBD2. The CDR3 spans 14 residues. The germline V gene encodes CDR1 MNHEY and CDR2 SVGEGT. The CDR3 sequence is CASSDSRGGNEQFF. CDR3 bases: TGTGCCAGCAGTGACTCGCGGGGGGGCAATGAGCAGTTCTTC.

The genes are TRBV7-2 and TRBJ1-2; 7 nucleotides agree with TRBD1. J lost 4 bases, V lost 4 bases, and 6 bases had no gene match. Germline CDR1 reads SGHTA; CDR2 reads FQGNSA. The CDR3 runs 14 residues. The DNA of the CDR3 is TGTGCCAGCAGCTCGGGACAGCCGACCTATGGCTACACCTTC. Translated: CASSSGQPTYGYTF. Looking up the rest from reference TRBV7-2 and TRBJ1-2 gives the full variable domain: GAGVSQSPSNKVTEKGKDVELRCDPISGHTALYWYRQSLGQGLEFLIYFQGNSAPDKSGLPSDRFSAERTGGSVSTLTIQRTQQEDSAVYLCASSSGQPTYGYTFGSGTRLTVV.